Presented here are 7 T cell receptor beta chains from one specimen sequenced in a study of T cell responses to AZD1222 COVID-19 vaccine. Only in-frame clones appear in the TCRdb table, and some are missing; sequencing was by immunoSEQ multiplex PCR. The table records tens of thousands of clones, approximately 90% of them present only once. The material sequenced was peripheral blood, taken on day 0 of MenACWY control vaccination. The receptor set was obtained from an adult in good health.

The genes are TRBV27 and TRBJ2-5; D might be TRBD2 (5 bases). Trimming took 5 bases from V and 5 from J, leaving 15 bases between them. The CDR3 is 14 residues long. The germline V gene has CDR1 MNHEY and CDR2 SMNVEV (reference sequence). The CDR3 coding sequence is TGTGCCAGCAGTCCTAGTCGGGGTGGTGAGACCCAGTACTTC. Translation gives CASSPSRGGETQYF.

The chain joins TRBV5-4 to TRBJ2-7, with TRBD2 identical over 8 bases. V dropped 4 bases and J dropped 5; count of bases not matched to a gene: 14. The CDR3 runs 16 residues. From germline, CDR1 is SGHNT and CDR2 YYREEE (reference sequence). Here the CDR3 reads CASSREGGRVNDEQYF. In DNA form, the CDR3 reads TGTGCCAGCAGCCGGGAGGGGGGTAGGGTGAATGACGAGCAGTACTTC. Supplemented by reference TRBV5-4 and TRBJ2-7, the full variable domain reads ETGVTQSPTHLIKTRGQQVTLRCSSQSGHNTVSWYQQALGQGPQFIFQYYREEENGRGNFPPRFSGLQFPNYSSELNVNALELDDSALYLCASSREGGRVNDEQYFGPGTRLTVT.

The chain uses TRBV20-1 and TRBJ2-7, with no clear D. The CDR3 sequence is 11 residues long. With 2 bases removed from V and 4 bases from J, the gap between germline ends came to 6 bases. CDR1 is DFQATT, CDR2 SNEGSKA, per germline (reference sequence). CDR3 coding DNA: TGCAGTGCTAGAAGGACGTACGAGCAGTACTTC. It encodes CSARRTYEQYF.

The chain joins TRBV19 to TRBJ1-5, with D hard to call. The CDR3 loop spans 14 amino acids. Germline values: CDR1 LNHDA, CDR2 SQIVND (reference sequence). V lost 3 bases, J lost 8 bases, and 14 bases lay in between. Here the CDR3 reads CASSMSGSPEPQHF. The CDR3 region has the DNA TGTGCCAGTAGTATGTCAGGCAGTCCGGAGCCCCAGCATTTT.

This chain uses TRBV28 with TRBJ1-2; 7 bases fit TRBD1. Trimming took 6 bases from V and 8 from J; bases not matched to a gene: 12. Germline CDR1 MDHEN, CDR2 SYDVKM. The CDR3 is 14 residues long. This chain's CDR3 is CASSPLRDREGYTF. The CDR3 DNA reads TGTGCCAGCAGCCCCTTAAGAGACAGGGAAGGCTACACCTTC.

This chain links TRBV29-1 with TRBJ2-5, with 8 bases fitting TRBD1. This CDR3 comprises 13 residues. The V gene's germline CDR1 is SQVTM and CDR2 ANQGSEA. After removal of 7 bases from V and 1 base from J, the junction contained 5 bases not matched to a gene. The CDR3 DNA is TGCAGCGCCACCCAGGGGGCCCAAGAGACCCAGTACTTC. It encodes CSATQGAQETQYF.

This chain connects TRBV7-3 to TRBJ2-1, with TRBD2 identical over 14 bases. V shed 5 bases and J 6 bases; nucleotides not matched to a gene: 12. The CDR3 contains 18 residues. CDR1 SGHTA and CDR2 FQGTGA come from the germline V gene. CDR3 region: CASSPLPRTSGRSNEQFF. The DNA of the CDR3 is TGTGCCAGCAGCCCATTACCCAGGACTAGCGGGAGGTCCAATGAGCAGTTCTTC.